This passage covers 30 T cell receptor beta chains from one sample sequenced in a study of early T cells in non-severe SARS-CoV-2 infection. TCRdb fed the 5' RACE reads into MiXCR, producing one record per CDR3 protein. The sample holds about 55,000 distinct CDR3 sequences, under 8% seen once. The sequenced sample was whole blood, obtained at baseline. All receptors derive from an adult who was a healthcare worker with PCR-confirmed SARS-CoV-2 infection or an uninfected control (not recorded which).

There are many counts of this clonotype. The chain combines TRBV20-1 with TRBJ1-5, with D possibly TRBD1 on 6 matching bases. Germline values: CDR1 DFQATT, CDR2 SNEGSKA (reference sequence). The CDR3 is made up of 16 amino acids. Trimming stripped 1 base from V and 3 bases from J, with 16 bases between. CDR3 nucleotide sequence: TGCAGTGCTAGAGTACAGGGAGCGAGTTTCAATCAGCCCCAGCATTTT. It encodes CSARVQGASFNQPQHF.

The V call is TRBV18, the J call TRBJ2-3; TRBD2 matches at 7 bases. The CDR3 extends over 15 amino acids. Germline CDR1 reads KGHSH; CDR2 reads LQKENI. V gave up 8 bases and J gave up 2 bases; unmatched junction bases: 10. The CDR3 nucleotides are TGTGCCAGCGCGATAAGCGGGGCCCCCACAGATACGCAGTATTTT. This sequence encodes CASAISGAPTDTQYF.

The chain is built from TRBV12-3 or TRBV12-4 and TRBJ1-4; 10 positions match TRBD1. This CDR3 spans 17 amino acids. J gave up 4 bases and V 2 bases, and 7 bases lay outside the gene matches. CDR3: CASSLQGTGVNNEKLFF. In nucleotides, the CDR3 is TGTGCCAGCAGTTTACAAGGGACAGGGGTAAATAATGAAAAACTGTTTTTT.

This clonotype was seen many times. The chain recombines TRBV7-2 with TRBJ2-3, with D unclear. The V gene lost 1 base and the J gene lost 0 bases, with 14 bases spanning the gap. Germline V lookup: CDR1 SGHTA, CDR2 FQGNSA. CDR3 size: 17 residues. This chain's CDR3 is CASSLVVVMSSTDTQYF. The CDR3 DNA reads as TGTGCCAGCAGCTTAGTAGTCGTGATGTCTAGCACAGATACGCAGTATTTT.

This clonotype was recorded a few times. This chain connects TRBV2 to TRBJ2-5; 10 bases line up with TRBD2. CDR1 SNHLY and CDR2 FYNNEI come from the germline V gene. V lost 7 bases, J lost 5 bases, and 7 bases stayed unmatched. The CDR3 length is 14 residues. CDR3 bases: TGTGCCAGCATTACTGAGCGGGGGGGCGAGACCCAGTACTTC. Translating it yields CASITERGGETQYF.

CDR3 nucleotide sequence: TGCAGCGTCCACGCAGGGAATAATTCACCCCTCCACTTT. Translation gives CSVHAGNNSPLHF. V gene TRBV29-1 combines with J gene TRBJ1-6, with D maybe TRBD1 (5 bases). Trimming removed 6 bases at V and 5 bases at J, with 11 bases between. This CDR3 is built from 13 residues. Germline lookup yields CDR1 SQVTM and CDR2 ANQGSEA.

This chain connects TRBV5-1 to TRBJ2-5; TRBD1 agrees at 7 bases. This CDR3 has 13 amino acids. V shed 5 bases, J shed 4 bases, and the junction held 5 bases outside the gene matches. Germline assignment: CDR1 SGHRS and CDR2 YFSETQ. The CDR3 DNA is TGCGCCAGCAGGGTAGGGGGCAGAGAGACCCAGTACTTC. This gives the protein CASRVGGRETQYF. The entire variable domain, with the rest obtained from reference TRBV5-1 and TRBJ2-5, is as follows: KAGVTQTPRYLIKTRGQQVTLSCSPISGHRSVSWYQQTPGQGLQFLFEYFSETQRNKGNFPGRFSGRQFSNSRSEMNVSTLELGDSALYLCASRVGGRETQYFGPGTRLLVL.

CDR3 residues: CASSLTGTGEDTQYF. The CDR3, as DNA: TGTGCCAGCAGCCTGACCGGGACAGGGGAAGATACGCAGTATTTT. This chain uses TRBV7-2 with TRBJ2-3; 10 positions agree with TRBD1. CDR3 size: 15 residues. The V gene end was trimmed by 5 bases and the J gene end by 5 bases; junction bases not matched to a gene: 7. Germline-derived CDR1 and CDR2 are SGHTA and FQGNSA.

V gene TRBV5-6 combines with J gene TRBJ2-3; TRBD1 might be the D (7 bases). Trimming removed 6 bases from V and 3 bases from J, with 11 bases in between. Germline V gene sequence: CDR1 SGHDT, CDR2 YYEEEE. CDR3 length: 13 residues. Written as DNA, the CDR3 is TGTGCCAGCATCCAGGGGGGAACAGATACGCAGTATTTT. Residues: CASIQGGTDTQYF.

The rearrangement joins TRBV20-1 to TRBJ1-4, with D maybe TRBD1 (6 bases). Germline CDR1 and CDR2: DFQATT and SNEGSKA (reference sequence). V dropped 6 bases and J dropped 4 bases, with 15 bases sitting between them. The CDR3 is 14 amino acids. This chain's CDR3 is CSALADSVNEKLFF. The CDR3 coding sequence is TGCAGTGCCCTCGCGGACAGCGTTAATGAAAAACTGTTTTTT.

This clonotype has more than one count but fewer than ten. The chain recombines TRBV7-6 with TRBJ2-1, with 8 bases lining up with TRBD2. This CDR3 region has 15 residues. Germline values: CDR1 SGHVS, CDR2 FNYEAQ. V shed 5 bases, J shed 7 bases, and the junction held 10 bases outside the gene matches. In DNA form, the CDR3 reads TGTGCCAGCAGCACGGGACTAGGGGTTTTTAATGAGCAGTTCTTC. Its protein product is CASSTGLGVFNEQFF.

This CDR3 is CACTGYGYTF. CDR3 bases: TGTGCCTGCACAGGGTATGGCTACACCTTC. The V and J genes are TRBV30 and TRBJ1-2, with D tentatively TRBD1 (6 bases). V lost 6 bases and J 5 bases, leaving 7 bases between the germline ends. This CDR3 contains 10 residues. Germline-derived CDR1 and CDR2 are GTSNPN and SVGIG (reference sequence). Looking up the rest from reference TRBV30 and TRBJ1-2 gives the full variable domain: SQTIHQWPATLVQPVGSPLSLECTVEGTSNPNLYWYRQAAGRGLQLLFYSVGIGQISSEVPQNLSASRPQDRQFILSSKKLLLSDSGFYLCACTGYGYTFGSGTRLTVV.

At least ten counts were recorded for this clonotype. The V call is TRBV5-1, the J call TRBJ2-1; D not certain. Trimming removed 0 bases at V and 5 bases at J, with 9 bases between. Looked up from germline, CDR1 is SGHRS and CDR2 is YFSETQ. This CDR3 has 14 residues. CDR3 residues: CASSLGQADNEQFF. The CDR3 DNA is TGCGCCAGCAGCTTGGGCCAGGCCGACAATGAGCAGTTCTTC.

The chain links TRBV7-2 to TRBJ2-6; no definite D call. The length of the CDR3 is 15 residues. Germline-derived CDR1 and CDR2 are SGHTA and FQGNSA. V dropped 5 bases and J dropped 0 bases, with 8 bases sitting between them. The CDR3 reads CASSPPSSGANVLTF. CDR3 bases: TGTGCCAGCAGCCCCCCTAGCTCTGGGGCCAACGTCCTGACTTTC. Based on the CDR3 plus reference TRBV7-2 and TRBJ2-6, the full variable domain is GAGVSQSPSNKVTEKGKDVELRCDPISGHTALYWYRQSLGQGLEFLIYFQGNSAPDKSGLPSDRFSAERTGGSVSTLTIQRTQQEDSAVYLCASSPPSSGANVLTFGAGSRLTVL.

By sample fraction, this clonotype is medium-sized (0.01 to 0.1%). This chain uses TRBV29-1 with TRBJ2-3; no reliable D call. There are 11 residues in the CDR3. The V gene lost 2 bases and the J gene lost 8 bases, with 8 bases spanning the gap. The germline V gene has CDR1 SQVTM and CDR2 ANQGSEA. CDR3 residues: CSVEPDGTQYF. The CDR3 DNA sequence: TGCAGCGTTGAACCCGACGGTACGCAGTATTTT.

In this sample, this clonotype turned up a few times. The chain joins TRBV7-7 to TRBJ1-1; D gene unclear. This CDR3 spans 13 amino acids. Trimming pared 2 bases from V and 5 bases from J, leaving 9 bases between. Germline CDR1 reads SSHAT; CDR2 reads FNYEAQ (reference sequence). CDR3 in amino acids: CASSLSPGTEAFF. The CDR3 region has the DNA TGTGCCAGCAGCTTATCCCCTGGGACTGAAGCTTTCTTT.

This clonotype was counted many times. The chain combines TRBV7-9 with TRBJ2-1, with D perhaps matching TRBD1 (6 bases). Trimming removed 2 bases from V and 6 bases from J, with 14 bases in between. Germline V gives CDR1 SEHNR, CDR2 FQNEAQ (reference sequence). This CDR3 has 15 residues. The CDR3 sequence: CASSLMGAIGNEQFF. CDR3 sequence (DNA): TGTGCCAGCAGCTTAATGGGGGCGATCGGCAATGAGCAGTTCTTC.

This clonotype has at least ten counts. The chain is built from TRBV4-2 and TRBJ2-4; D possibly matches TRBD1 or TRBD2 (6 bases each). CDR1 and CDR2 (germline): LGHNA, YNFKEQ. CDR3 length: 17 amino acids. The V and J ends lost 4 bases and 4 bases respectively, with 20 bases between them. CDR3 residues: CASSPRGAGAAKNIQYF. The CDR3 DNA sequence: TGTGCCAGCAGCCCTAGGGGGGCCGGAGCGGCAAAAAACATTCAGTACTTC.

This clonotype was detected a few times. The chain couples TRBV7-9 to TRBJ2-7; D unclear. Trimming shortened V by 1 base and J by 4 bases, and 5 bases separated the two germline ends. Germline V lookup: CDR1 SEHNR, CDR2 FQNEAQ (reference sequence). This CDR3 is 12 amino acids long. CDR3 in amino acids: CASSLGEYEQYF. Here the CDR3 DNA reads TGTGCCAGCAGCTTAGGAGAGTACGAGCAGTACTTC.

In this sample, this clonotype turned up a few times. The chain uses TRBV20-1 and TRBJ1-1; maybe TRBD1 (6 bases). The CDR3 is 17 amino acids. V gave up 6 bases and J gave up 4 bases, with 27 bases separating them. Germline assignment: CDR1 DFQATT and CDR2 SNEGSKA (reference sequence). The CDR3 region has the DNA TGCAGTGCCGCTTTCGTCGGGGGCAGGGGTTTGGGCACTGAAGCTTTCTTT. As protein: CSAAFVGGRGLGTEAFF.

V is TRBV7-2 and J is TRBJ1-5; 7 bases align to TRBD1. The CDR3 sequence is 14 residues long. Germline lookup yields CDR1 SGHTA and CDR2 FQGNSA. J gave up 1 base and V 3 bases, and 0 bases lay outside the gene matches. DNA of the CDR3: TGTGCCAGCAGCTTGGACAGGAGCAATCAGCCCCAGCATTTT. Its protein product is CASSLDRSNQPQHF.

This clonotype was detected ten times or more. The chain has TRBV20-1 and TRBJ2-1; D is ambiguous. Germline CDR1 and CDR2: DFQATT and SNEGSKA (reference sequence). The length of the CDR3 is 14 residues. Deletions cut 5 bases from V and 9 bases from J, with 20 bases between. The CDR3 DNA sequence: TGCAGTGCTCCCCCATTTAATGGTCGTAGTGAGCAGTTCTTC. Translating gives CSAPPFNGRSEQFF.

This clonotype was detected a few times. This chain links TRBV18 with TRBJ1-6; D unclear. The CDR3 loop spans 14 amino acids. Germline V gives CDR1 KGHSH, CDR2 LQKENI. The V gene lost 3 bases and the J gene lost 7 bases, with 10 bases spanning the gap. The CDR3 sequence: CASSPAGGNSPLHF. DNA for the CDR3: TGTGCCAGCTCACCCGCTGGAGGAAATTCACCCCTCCACTTT. Using reference TRBV18 and TRBJ1-6 for the parts outside the CDR3, the full variable domain is NAGVMQNPRHLVRRRGQEARLRCSPMKGHSHVYWYRQLPEEGLKFMVYLQKENIIDESGMPKERFSAEFPKEGPSILRIQQVVRGDSAAYFCASSPAGGNSPLHFGNGTRLTVT.

Many counts were recorded for this clonotype. J is TRBJ2-5 and V is TRBV5-5, with D uncertain. V shed 0 bases and J shed 0 bases, with 15 bases lying between them. The CDR3 contains 17 residues. Germline lookup yields CDR1 SGHKS and CDR2 YYEKEE (reference sequence). The CDR3 region is CASSLGPGRLYQETQYF. The CDR3 coding sequence is TGTGCCAGCAGCTTGGGCCCGGGCAGACTCTACCAAGAGACCCAGTACTTC.

This clonotype was counted many times. The V and J genes are TRBV6-2 or TRBV6-3 and TRBJ2-3; TRBD2 might be the D (6 bases). The V gene lost 2 bases and the J gene lost 4 bases, with 19 bases spanning the gap. The germline V gene has CDR1 MNHEY and CDR2 SVGEGT. The length of the CDR3 is 17 residues. The CDR3 coding sequence is TGTGCCAGCAGTTACGAGTACGGGGGTGAAAGAGCAGATACGCAGTATTTT. The encoded protein is CASSYEYGGERADTQYF.

Of note for this clonotype: It may be a read error: a sequence one base away is much more abundant. The chain joins TRBV28 to TRBJ2-4, with D perhaps matching TRBD2 (6 bases). Germline V gives CDR1 MDHEN, CDR2 SYDVKM. This CDR3 is 13 amino acids long. The CDR3 is CVSAPGVVDIQYF. CDR3 DNA sequence: TGTGTCAGCGCGCCGGGGGTTGTGGACATTCAGTACTTC. Full variable domain (missing parts from reference TRBV28 and TRBJ2-4): DVKVTQSSRYLVKRTGEKVFLECVQDMDHENMFWYRQDPGLGLRLIYFSYDVKMKEKGDIPEGYSVSREKKERFSLILESASTNQTSMYLCVSAPGVVDIQYFGAGTRLSVL.

This clonotype turned up a few times. The chain is built from TRBV6-2 or TRBV6-3 and TRBJ2-3, with TRBD2 identical over 9 bases. The CDR3 contains 16 residues. V was clipped by 2 bases and J by 4 bases; unmatched bases: 7. Germline V gene data show CDR1 as MNHEY and CDR2 as SVGEGT. CDR3: CASSYGASGVSDTQYF. The CDR3 DNA follows: TGTGCCAGCAGTTACGGGGCTAGCGGGGTCTCAGATACGCAGTATTTT.

The V gene is TRBV14, the J gene TRBJ2-7; 14 bases are a match to TRBD2. The V segment lost 2 bases and the J segment 6 bases; nucleotides outside the gene matches: 3. CDR3 length equals 15 residues. Germline CDR1 reads SGHDN; CDR2 reads FVKESK. CDR3 in amino acids: CASSQRLAGGLEQYF. Written as DNA, the CDR3 is TGTGCCAGCAGCCAACGACTAGCGGGGGGGCTCGAGCAGTACTTC.

The V and J genes are TRBV4-3 and TRBJ1-4, with D possibly matching TRBD1 (5 bases). The germline V gene encodes CDR1 LGHNA and CDR2 YSLEER. V was cut by 4 bases and J by 4 bases, with 16 bases left in between. The CDR3 has 16 amino acids. This chain's CDR3 is CASSRGVTRINEKLFF. The CDR3 DNA is TGCGCCAGCAGCCGAGGGGTGACTAGGATTAATGAAAAACTGTTTTTT.

At least ten counts were recorded for this clonotype. This chain uses TRBV7-2 with TRBJ2-6; no definite D call. The CDR3 extends over 16 amino acids. The V and J ends lost 4 bases and 1 base respectively, with 11 bases between them. Germline-derived CDR1 and CDR2 are SGHTA and FQGNSA. This chain's CDR3 is CASSSFPVSGANVLTF. CDR3 nucleotides: TGTGCCAGCAGCTCCTTCCCAGTATCTGGGGCCAACGTCCTGACTTTC.